This T cell receptor (beta chain) comes out of a study of T cell repertoires in cytomegalovirus infection. Study in general: CMV epitopes that were recently identified and HLA-C-restricted were used alongside well-studied HLA-B-restricted ones.

Study observations and caveats: In two of eight donors, the top clonotype was HLA-C-restricted CMV-specific.

TCRdb reprocessed the reads with MiXCR, giving one entry per CDR3 protein. The table lists roughly 700,000 distinct CDR3 sequences, around a third of them singletons. This clonotype was seen a handful of times. The antigen remains unidentified. The ends were cut back, 2 bases at V and 0 bases at J, with 10 bases in the middle. The CDR3 runs to 15 residues. V usage is TRBV23-1 and J usage is TRBJ1-2; D is uncertain. TRBV23-1 is known as an ORF, though its function is uncertain. This TCR was sampled from a human donor in good health (CMV status not recorded). Some clones in this sample may be carry-over from other donors' samples. Sample: cultured PBMCs, taken from culture after CMV antigen stimulation. In DNA, the CDR3 is TGCGCCAGCAGTCAAATGGGCCGGACTAACTATGGCTACACCTTC. The encoded protein is CASSQMGRTNYGYTF.